The clone carrying this T cell receptor (beta chain) appeared a single time. This entry belongs to a study of CD8 T cells in Susac syndrome. An input of about 0.5 to 1 ug of RNA was subjected to reverse transcription using random hexamers. TCRdb used MiXCR to reprocess the immunoSEQ multiplex PCR reads, holding one entry per CDR3 protein. The sample has about 130,000 distinct CDR3 sequences; over 85% are singletons. Germline assignment: CDR1 DFQATT and CDR2 SNEGSKA (reference sequence). The CDR3 loop spans 16 amino acids. V lost 4 bases and J 2 bases, leaving 18 bases between the germline ends. The source of this sequence is a human donor with Susac syndrome. The source material was CD8+ T cells from PBMCs. The chain employs TRBV20-1 and TRBJ1-5; possible D gene TRBD1, 5 bases. CDR3: CSAKKGPPLGNQPQHF. The CDR3 bases are TGCAGTGCTAAGAAGGGACCCCCACTAGGCAATCAGCCCCAGCATTTT.